A selection of T cell receptor beta chains follows, all from one sample in a study of cytomegalovirus exposure and HLA in healthy donors. Sequencing used immunoSEQ multiplex PCR; TCRdb keeps in-frame clones, though not all of them. Counted here are about 160,000 clones, 85% to 90% occurring once; the ten biggest clones make up 4% to 5%. Sample: PBMCs. Source of these receptors: a man aged 18-30 years in good health and CMV-seropositive. Each CDR3 is given with its conserved first and last residue. The D gene is left open where the match is weak. Where a row states a size, it is once, few, many or the class of an expanded clone; other rows omit it.

cdr3_nt: TGTGCCTGGAGTCTAGGCAACTCAGGGTTTATCGTGAACACTGAAGCTTTCTTT; cdr3_aa: CAWSLGNSGFIVNTEAFF; d_call: NA; j_call: TRBJ1-1; clone_size: NA; cdr3_length: 18; v_call: TRBV30
cdr3_nt: TGCGCCAGCCGCTCGCCCGGACAGGGTTCCTACAATGAGCAGTTCTTC; cdr3_aa: CASRSPGQGSYNEQFF; d_call: TRBD1; j_call: TRBJ2-1; clone_size: NA; cdr3_length: 16; v_call: TRBV4-1
cdr3_nt: TGCGCCAGCTGGGAGGCTAGCGGGAGGATTGACAATGAGCAGTTCTTC; cdr3_aa: CASWEASGRIDNEQFF; d_call: TRBD2; j_call: TRBJ2-1; clone_size: NA; cdr3_length: 16; v_call: TRBV10-2
cdr3_nt: TGCGCCAGCAGTGAGTCAATAGCGGACTACACCGGGGAGCTGTTTTTT; cdr3_aa: CASSESIADYTGELFF; d_call: NA; j_call: TRBJ2-2; clone_size: NA; cdr3_length: 16; v_call: TRBV10-1
cdr3_nt: TGCGCCAGCAGCTCAAGGACTAGCGGGGCTGGGAATGAGCAGTTCTTC; cdr3_aa: CASSSRTSGAGNEQFF; d_call: TRBD2; j_call: TRBJ2-1; clone_size: NA; cdr3_length: 16; v_call: TRBV5-1
cdr3_nt: TGTGCCAGCAGTCCCCGACTAGCGGGAGACGGGGCCCAGTACTTC; cdr3_aa: CASSPRLAGDGAQYF; d_call: TRBD2; j_call: TRBJ2-5; clone_size: NA; cdr3_length: 15; v_call: TRBV7-9
cdr3_nt: TGTGCCAGTAGTATAGGAGGGGGCGCATCCTACGAGCAGTACTTC; cdr3_aa: CASSIGGGASYEQYF; d_call: TRBD1; j_call: TRBJ2-7; clone_size: NA; cdr3_length: 15; v_call: TRBV19
cdr3_nt: TGTGCCAGCAGTTTATGGGTTACGGGAGGCTACGAGCAGTACTTC; cdr3_aa: CASSLWVTGGYEQYF; d_call: TRBD2; j_call: TRBJ2-7; clone_size: NA; cdr3_length: 15; v_call: TRBV28
cdr3_nt: TGTGCCAGCAGCCCCAGGGGTGGTGGCAATCAGCCCCAGCATTTT; cdr3_aa: CASSPRGGGNQPQHF; d_call: NA; j_call: TRBJ1-5; clone_size: NA; cdr3_length: 15; v_call: TRBV5-8
cdr3_nt: TGTGCCAGCAGCCCAACAGGGAATAACGTAGAGACCCAGTACTTC; cdr3_aa: CASSPTGNNVETQYF; d_call: NA; j_call: TRBJ2-5; clone_size: NA; cdr3_length: 15; v_call: TRBV7-2
cdr3_nt: TGTGCCAGCAGCTTATGGGGGGACAGGGAATACGAGCAGTACTTC; cdr3_aa: CASSLWGDREYEQYF; d_call: TRBD1; j_call: TRBJ2-7; clone_size: NA; cdr3_length: 15; v_call: TRBV7-9
cdr3_nt: TGCAGCTTGCAGGGTGGAGAGACCCAGTACTTC; cdr3_aa: CSLQGGETQYF; d_call: NA; j_call: TRBJ2-5; clone_size: many; cdr3_length: 11; v_call: TRBV29-1
cdr3_nt: TGTGCCAGCAGTATCAGCCGGGACAGGAGTTCCTACGAGCAGTACTTC; cdr3_aa: CASSISRDRSSYEQYF; d_call: TRBD1; j_call: TRBJ2-7; clone_size: NA; cdr3_length: 16; v_call: TRBV7-8
cdr3_nt: TGTGCCAGCAGCGTAGAGGGCGCAGGGCACAATGAGCAGTTCTTC; cdr3_aa: CASSVEGAGHNEQFF; d_call: NA; j_call: TRBJ2-1; clone_size: NA; cdr3_length: 15; v_call: TRBV9
cdr3_nt: TGTGCCAGCAGCTTAGGACAGGGAGCAAACACCGGGGAGCTGTTTTTT; cdr3_aa: CASSLGQGANTGELFF; d_call: TRBD1; j_call: TRBJ2-2; clone_size: NA; cdr3_length: 16; v_call: TRBV5-5
cdr3_nt: TGTGCCAGCAGTACACAGGTGAGCTCCTACGAGCAGTACTTC; cdr3_aa: CASSTQVSSYEQYF; d_call: NA; j_call: TRBJ2-7; clone_size: NA; cdr3_length: 14; v_call: TRBV28
cdr3_nt: TGTGCCAGCAGCTTAGATGCCAGGGCGAACACTGAAGCTTTCTTT; cdr3_aa: CASSLDARANTEAFF; d_call: NA; j_call: TRBJ1-1; clone_size: NA; cdr3_length: 15; v_call: TRBV7-3
cdr3_nt: TGTGCCAGCAGTTTGAATACGGGCTCCTACGAGCAGTACTTC; cdr3_aa: CASSLNTGSYEQYF; d_call: NA; j_call: TRBJ2-7; clone_size: NA; cdr3_length: 14; v_call: TRBV6-1
cdr3_nt: TGTGCCAGTAGGGGCAGGGGGATGGAACAGCCCCAGCATTTT; cdr3_aa: CASRGRGMEQPQHF; d_call: TRBD1; j_call: TRBJ1-5; clone_size: NA; cdr3_length: 14; v_call: TRBV19
cdr3_nt: TGCGCCAGCAGCCAAGGGCAAAGGACATACTACGAGCAGTACTTC; cdr3_aa: CASSQGQRTYYEQYF; d_call: NA; j_call: TRBJ2-7; clone_size: few; cdr3_length: 15; v_call: TRBV4-1
cdr3_nt: TGTGCCTGGAGTGCCGGACAGGGAGGGGTCACTGAAGCTTTCTTT; cdr3_aa: CAWSAGQGGVTEAFF; d_call: TRBD1; j_call: TRBJ1-1; clone_size: NA; cdr3_length: 15; v_call: TRBV30
cdr3_nt: TGTGCCAGCCATGAATCACTAGGGTTTAATGAGCAGTTCTTC; cdr3_aa: CASHESLGFNEQFF; d_call: NA; j_call: TRBJ2-1; clone_size: NA; cdr3_length: 14; v_call: TRBV28
cdr3_nt: TGCGCCAGCAGCTTGGACAGCTACTACGAGCAGTACTTC; cdr3_aa: CASSLDSYYEQYF; d_call: NA; j_call: TRBJ2-7; clone_size: NA; cdr3_length: 13; v_call: TRBV5-1
cdr3_nt: TGTGCCAGCAGCCGCTTCGACAGGGGCTACGAGCAGTACTTC; cdr3_aa: CASSRFDRGYEQYF; d_call: TRBD1; j_call: TRBJ2-7; clone_size: NA; cdr3_length: 14; v_call: TRBV7-9
cdr3_nt: TGTGCCAGCAAAGGGCTAGCTTCCGGGGAGCTGTTTTTT; cdr3_aa: CASKGLASGELFF; d_call: NA; j_call: TRBJ2-2; clone_size: once; cdr3_length: 13; v_call: TRBV28
cdr3_nt: TGTGCCGTTTGGGACAGCACCAACTATGGCTACACCTTC; cdr3_aa: CAVWDSTNYGYTF; d_call: TRBD1; j_call: TRBJ1-2; clone_size: NA; cdr3_length: 13; v_call: TRBV6-5
cdr3_nt: TGTGCCAGCAGCTTGGGGGGACAGGGGATTCAGCCCCAGCATTTT; cdr3_aa: CASSLGGQGIQPQHF; d_call: TRBD1; j_call: TRBJ1-5; clone_size: NA; cdr3_length: 15; v_call: TRBV11-2
cdr3_nt: TGTGCCAGCGTCCTCGGGACAGGGGAGACAGATACGCAGTATTTT; cdr3_aa: CASVLGTGETDTQYF; d_call: TRBD1; j_call: TRBJ2-3; clone_size: NA; cdr3_length: 15; v_call: TRBV7-6
cdr3_nt: TGCGCCAGCAGCTCATCCAACAGGGGGAGCGAGCAGTACTTC; cdr3_aa: CASSSSNRGSEQYF; d_call: TRBD1; j_call: TRBJ2-7; clone_size: NA; cdr3_length: 14; v_call: TRBV5-1
cdr3_nt: TGTGCCTGGGCCAGGGACAGGGTGCAGGAAAAACTGTTTTTT; cdr3_aa: CAWARDRVQEKLFF; d_call: TRBD1; j_call: TRBJ1-4; clone_size: NA; cdr3_length: 14; v_call: TRBV30
cdr3_nt: TGTGCCACTAGGGGACAATTCAGGCAGCCCCAGCATTTT; cdr3_aa: CATRGQFRQPQHF; d_call: NA; j_call: TRBJ1-5; clone_size: few; cdr3_length: 13; v_call: TRBV19
cdr3_nt: TGTGCCAGCAGTCGACTAGCGGGAGTTTTCCAAGAGACCCAGTACTTC; cdr3_aa: CASSRLAGVFQETQYF; d_call: TRBD2; j_call: TRBJ2-5; clone_size: NA; cdr3_length: 16; v_call: TRBV14
cdr3_nt: TGTGCCAGCAGAGCCGGGACAAATAGCAATCAGCCCCAGCATTTT; cdr3_aa: CASRAGTNSNQPQHF; d_call: NA; j_call: TRBJ1-5; clone_size: NA; cdr3_length: 15; v_call: TRBV2
cdr3_nt: TGCGCCAGCAGTTATCGGAGCACAGTGGGGCCGAACACTGAAGCTTTCTTT; cdr3_aa: CASSYRSTVGPNTEAFF; d_call: NA; j_call: TRBJ1-1; clone_size: NA; cdr3_length: 17; v_call: TRBV5-1
cdr3_nt: TGTGCCAGCAGCCAAGGGCGCGGCCTTAACACCGGGGAGCTGTTTTTT; cdr3_aa: CASSQGRGLNTGELFF; d_call: NA; j_call: TRBJ2-2; clone_size: NA; cdr3_length: 16; v_call: TRBV4-2
cdr3_nt: TGTGCCAGGAAAGCGGGGTACTACGAGCAGTACTTC; cdr3_aa: CARKAGYYEQYF; d_call: NA; j_call: TRBJ2-7; clone_size: NA; cdr3_length: 12; v_call: TRBV21-1
cdr3_nt: TGTGCCAGTACTTCCGGGGACTACGCCTACAATGAGCAGTTCTTC; cdr3_aa: CASTSGDYAYNEQFF; d_call: TRBD2; j_call: TRBJ2-1; clone_size: NA; cdr3_length: 15; v_call: TRBV19
cdr3_nt: TGTGCCATCAGTGAGTTCGGACTAGTCCAAGAGACCCAGTACTTC; cdr3_aa: CAISEFGLVQETQYF; d_call: TRBD2; j_call: TRBJ2-5; clone_size: NA; cdr3_length: 15; v_call: TRBV10-3
cdr3_nt: TGTGCCAGCAGTTACTGGGCAGGGAAGGGGAACACTGAAGCTTTCTTT; cdr3_aa: CASSYWAGKGNTEAFF; d_call: NA; j_call: TRBJ1-1; clone_size: NA; cdr3_length: 16; v_call: TRBV6-5
cdr3_nt: TGCAGCGTTGCGATTCGGGGCTACGAGCAGTACTTC; cdr3_aa: CSVAIRGYEQYF; d_call: NA; j_call: TRBJ2-7; clone_size: NA; cdr3_length: 12; v_call: TRBV29-1
cdr3_nt: TGTGCCAGCAGTCCCCTGAGTAGTGGGCGCGAGCAGTACTTC; cdr3_aa: CASSPLSSGREQYF; d_call: NA; j_call: TRBJ2-7; clone_size: NA; cdr3_length: 14; v_call: TRBV27
cdr3_nt: TGTGCCAGCAGCCCCGGGACTAGCCTCGAGACCCAGTACTTC; cdr3_aa: CASSPGTSLETQYF; d_call: TRBD2; j_call: TRBJ2-5; clone_size: NA; cdr3_length: 14; v_call: TRBV28
cdr3_nt: TGTGCCAGCAACAGGGGGATTGAGCAGTTCTTC; cdr3_aa: CASNRGIEQFF; d_call: TRBD1; j_call: TRBJ2-1; clone_size: NA; cdr3_length: 11; v_call: TRBV2
cdr3_nt: TGTGCCAGCAGCGTTACGCGGGAGGGGTCTGATTACAATGAGCAGTTCTTC; cdr3_aa: CASSVTREGSDYNEQFF; d_call: TRBD2; j_call: TRBJ2-1; clone_size: NA; cdr3_length: 17; v_call: TRBV2
cdr3_nt: TGTGCCAGCAGCGAAATATGGACAGCTTCTGAGGCCCAGTACTTC; cdr3_aa: CASSEIWTASEAQYF; d_call: NA; j_call: TRBJ2-5; clone_size: NA; cdr3_length: 15; v_call: TRBV2
cdr3_nt: TGTGCCAGCAGCTCTGACAGGCTGAACACTGAAGCTTTCTTT; cdr3_aa: CASSSDRLNTEAFF; d_call: NA; j_call: TRBJ1-1; clone_size: NA; cdr3_length: 14; v_call: TRBV5-6
cdr3_nt: TGTGCCAGCAGACAGCGGGGCAGCTCCTACAATGAGCAGTTCTTC; cdr3_aa: CASRQRGSSYNEQFF; d_call: TRBD2; j_call: TRBJ2-1; clone_size: NA; cdr3_length: 15; v_call: TRBV27
cdr3_nt: TGTGCCAGCAGCTTACCCCCGACAGCGAACACTGAAGCTTTCTTT; cdr3_aa: CASSLPPTANTEAFF; d_call: NA; j_call: TRBJ1-1; clone_size: NA; cdr3_length: 15; v_call: TRBV11-3
cdr3_nt: TGTGCCTGGAGTAGGGACAGGGGGACCACCGCAACTAATGAAAAACTGTTTTTT; cdr3_aa: CAWSRDRGTTATNEKLFF; d_call: TRBD1; j_call: TRBJ1-4; clone_size: NA; cdr3_length: 18; v_call: TRBV30
cdr3_nt: TGCAGCGCCCAAGGACAGGTGGAGACCCAGTACTTC; cdr3_aa: CSAQGQVETQYF; d_call: TRBD1; j_call: TRBJ2-5; clone_size: NA; cdr3_length: 12; v_call: TRBV29-1
cdr3_nt: TGTGCCAGCAGCCCACGAACAGGGGGGCAATACGAGCAGTACTTC; cdr3_aa: CASSPRTGGQYEQYF; d_call: TRBD1; j_call: TRBJ2-7; clone_size: NA; cdr3_length: 15; v_call: TRBV14
cdr3_nt: TGCGCCAGCAGCCTCCGACTAGCGGTTAACAATGAGCAGTTCTTC; cdr3_aa: CASSLRLAVNNEQFF; d_call: TRBD2; j_call: TRBJ2-1; clone_size: NA; cdr3_length: 15; v_call: TRBV5-1
cdr3_nt: TGTGCCAGCAGCCCCCATCCGGGACAGGGGAATGTGGAGACCCAGTACTTC; cdr3_aa: CASSPHPGQGNVETQYF; d_call: TRBD1; j_call: TRBJ2-5; clone_size: few; cdr3_length: 17; v_call: TRBV9
cdr3_nt: TGTGCCAGCATGGAGGGGTCTGGCAAAAACATTCAGTACTTC; cdr3_aa: CASMEGSGKNIQYF; d_call: NA; j_call: TRBJ2-4; clone_size: NA; cdr3_length: 14; v_call: TRBV2
cdr3_nt: TGTGCCAGCAGTCTTGGCGGGGGGTACACCGGGGAGCTGTTTTTT; cdr3_aa: CASSLGGGYTGELFF; d_call: TRBD2; j_call: TRBJ2-2; clone_size: NA; cdr3_length: 15; v_call: TRBV2